What follows are 2 T cell receptor beta chains derived from one specimen sequenced in a study of blood T cells in healthy people across ages. Using a J-beta primer mix together with a sample-barcoded 5' primer, a second PCR was run for roughly 6 to 12 cycles. TCRdb ran MiXCR on the 5' RACE reads and lists one entry per CDR3 protein. The sample holds about 1.5 million distinct CDR3 sequences, roughly 43% seen once. Sequencing used blood. The receptor source for this set is a woman between 18 and 30 years old in good health.

This clonotype occurred a few times. The chain carries TRBV12-3 or TRBV12-4 and TRBJ2-7; the match to TRBD1 covers 8 bases. The CDR3 is 14 amino acids. Trimming cost V 6 bases and J 0 bases; bases outside gene matches: 4. CDR3 residues: CASRRQGSSYEQYF. CDR3 coding DNA: TGTGCCAGCAGACGACAGGGGAGCTCCTACGAGCAGTACTTC.

The chain is built from TRBV12-3 or TRBV12-4 and TRBJ1-2; 8 bases align to TRBD1. CDR3 length equals 13 residues. The J segment lost 0 bases and the V segment lost 10 bases, leaving 4 bases of the junction unmatched. CDR3 protein: CATTGGSNYGYTF. The CDR3 coding sequence is TGTGCCACCACAGGGGGTTCTAACTATGGCTACACCTTC.